A single sample is the source of the 26 T cell receptor beta chains below, sequenced in a study of blood T cell repertoires in COVID-19. TCRdb's copy holds only in-frame clones and misses some; the assay was immunoSEQ multiplex PCR. This repertoire shows a few hundred thousand clones, around 80% found once; its top ten account for around 7.7%. The specimen was peripheral blood. The source is a woman in her seventies with acute or convalescent COVID-19.

The J gene is TRBJ1-5, the V gene TRBV19, with 8 nucleotides matching TRBD1. Germline CDR1 reads LNHDA; CDR2 reads SQIVND (reference sequence). The trim removed 5 bases at V and 2 bases at J, leaving 8 bases unmatched. The length of the CDR3 is 16 residues. The CDR3 DNA sequence: TGTGCCAGTAGTCCCAGAGACAGGGGTGGCAATCAGCCCCAGCATTTT. Its protein product is CASSPRDRGGNQPQHF.

The chain is built from TRBV5-1 and TRBJ1-1; possibly TRBD1 for D (5 bases). Germline CDR1 and CDR2: SGHRS and YFSETQ. V gave up 0 bases and J gave up 4 bases, with 13 bases separating them. The CDR3 spans 15 residues. The CDR3 nucleotides are TGCGCCAGCAGCTTGGTCCAGGGAGGGAGCACTGAAGCTTTCTTT. It is translated as CASSLVQGGSTEAFF.

The sample holds a few counts of this clone. The V call is TRBV5-1, the J call TRBJ2-7, with a tentative D call TRBD1 (5 bases). The CDR3 loop spans 14 amino acids. With 5 bases removed from V and 3 bases from J, the gap between germline ends came to 15 bases. The germline V gene encodes CDR1 SGHRS and CDR2 YFSETQ. CDR3 residues: CASRSDSWGYEQYF. CDR3 in DNA: TGCGCCAGCAGGTCTGACAGTTGGGGCTACGAGCAGTACTTC.

This chain joins TRBV14 and TRBJ2-7; 10 bases line up with TRBD1. The CDR3 totals 14 residues. V shed 4 bases and J 8 bases; nucleotides not matched to a gene: 8. From germline, CDR1 is SGHDN and CDR2 FVKESK. CDR3 sequence reads: CASSRPSGQGQQYF. The CDR3 DNA follows: TGTGCCAGCAGCCGACCGTCGGGACAGGGGCAGCAGTACTTC.

The chain combines TRBV4-3 with TRBJ2-3; the D gene is possibly TRBD1 (6 bases). CDR1 LGHNA and CDR2 YSLEER come from the germline V gene. The V end was cut by 2 bases, the J end by 2 bases, with 11 bases between. The CDR3 extends over 15 amino acids. The CDR3 loop reads CASSQPRGPTDTQYF. CDR3 DNA sequence: TGCGCCAGCAGCCAACCCAGGGGACCCACAGATACGCAGTATTTT.

The genes are TRBV4-1 and TRBJ2-1; TRBD1 matches at 7 bases. This CDR3 has 17 residues. Losses at the gene ends were 3 bases for V and 6 bases for J; bases not matched to a gene: 14. Germline loops: CDR1 MGHRA, CDR2 YSYEKL. CDR3 DNA: TGCGCCAGCAGCCAGGATGCACAGGGGCCCAGATCCAATGAGCAGTTCTTC. Translating it yields CASSQDAQGPRSNEQFF.

The chain links TRBV10-2 to TRBJ2-2; 8 positions agree with TRBD1. This CDR3 has 14 residues. The germline CDR1 and CDR2 sequences are WSHSY and SAAADI. Trimming cost V 6 bases and J 1 base; bases outside gene matches: 1. The CDR3 coding sequence is TGCGCCAGCAGGGACAGGGTGAACACCGGGGAGCTGTTTTTT. Its protein is CASRDRVNTGELFF.

The V call is TRBV15, the J call TRBJ2-3; D gene uncertain. Trimming removed 8 bases from V and 0 bases from J, with 9 bases in between. This CDR3 has 13 amino acids. Germline V gene sequence: CDR1 LNHNV, CDR2 YYDKDF (reference sequence). The CDR3 nucleotides read TGTGCCACCTGCCTAGGAAGCACAGATACGCAGTATTTT. The encoded protein is CATCLGSTDTQYF.

The chain uses TRBV3-1 (or the pseudogene TRBV3-2) and TRBJ1-1; TRBD1 matches 9 bases. Germline V gene data show CDR1 as LGHDT and CDR2 as YNNKEL (reference sequence). J gave up 10 bases and V 1 base, and 7 bases lay outside the gene matches. CDR3 size: 14 residues. This CDR3 reads CASSQGGMGQGAFF. The CDR3 DNA reads as TGTGCCAGCAGCCAAGGTGGTATGGGACAGGGAGCTTTCTTT.

About this clone: Other DNA sequences in the sample encode the same CDR3. The genes are TRBV10-3 and TRBJ2-7; no definite D call. The germline V and J ends were trimmed by 4 bases and 3 bases, with 4 bases remaining between them. The CDR3 is made up of 11 amino acids. Germline loops: CDR1 ENHRY, CDR2 SYGVKD. DNA of the CDR3: TGTGCCATCAGTGGCAGCTACGAGCAGTACTTC. This translates into CAISGSYEQYF.

In this sample, this clone turned up a few times. The chain employs TRBV6-2 or TRBV6-3 and TRBJ2-7; D call uncertain. The CDR3 spans 13 residues. V was pared by 2 bases and J by 2 bases, with 7 bases between. Germline CDR1 reads MNHEY; CDR2 reads SVGEGT. In DNA form, the CDR3 reads TGTGCCAGCAGTTACATTTTAACCTACGAGCAGTACTTC. Amino acid sequence: CASSYILTYEQYF.

CDR3 protein: CASSEAEGTAYEQYF. The DNA for the CDR3 is TGTGCCAGCAGTGAAGCCGAGGGGACAGCCTACGAGCAGTACTTC. The gene calls are TRBV6-1 and TRBJ2-7; 7 bases are a match to TRBD1. This CDR3 comprises 15 residues. The V gene end was trimmed by 0 bases and the J gene end by 2 bases; junction bases not matched to a gene: 4. CDR1 and CDR2 (germline): MNHNS, SASEGT.

The chain's CDR3 is CASSPIGGVQVMDQETQYF. Written as DNA, the CDR3 is TGTGCCAGCAGCCCGATTGGGGGGGTACAAGTAATGGACCAAGAGACCCAGTACTTC. This chain joins TRBV7-6 and TRBJ2-5, with 7 bases aligning to TRBD2. J gave up 0 bases and V 5 bases, and 18 bases lay outside the gene matches. This CDR3 is 19 amino acids long. Per germline, CDR1 SGHVS and CDR2 FNYEAQ.

This chain connects TRBV27 to TRBJ2-7; tentatively, D is TRBD1 (5 bases). The CDR3 runs 14 residues. CDR1 and CDR2 (germline): MNHEY, SMNVEV (reference sequence). Trimming took 4 bases from V and 2 from J, leaving 12 bases between them. Here the CDR3 reads CASSSTGSPYEQYF. The CDR3 coding sequence is TGTGCCAGCAGTTCAACAGGTTCCCCCTACGAGCAGTACTTC.

The chain employs TRBV5-1 and TRBJ2-3; 7 nucleotides align to TRBD2. V gave up 0 bases and J gave up 2 bases; unmatched junction bases: 3. CDR3 length: 15 residues. Germline CDR1 reads SGHRS; CDR2 reads YFSETQ. As DNA, the CDR3 is TGCGCCAGCAGCTTGGTTGGGACTACCACAGATACGCAGTATTTT. Protein sequence: CASSLVGTTTDTQYF.

The chain is built from TRBV7-2 and TRBJ2-2; D uncertain. The CDR3 contains 14 residues. Trimming took 3 bases from V and 4 from J, leaving 9 bases between them. Germline CDR1 SGHTA, CDR2 FQGNSA. CDR3 coding DNA: TGTGCCAGCAGCTTCGGTCCGCTCACCGGGGAGCTGTTTTTT. Protein sequence: CASSFGPLTGELFF.

The chain combines TRBV30 with TRBJ2-5; D possibly corresponds to TRBD2 (6 bases). V gave up 1 base and J gave up 4 bases, with 7 bases separating them. The CDR3 loop spans 12 amino acids. Germline V gene sequence: CDR1 GTSNPN, CDR2 SVGIG (reference sequence). For the CDR3, the DNA is TGTGCCTGGAGTGAGGGAGGAGAGACCCAGTACTTC. Residues: CAWSEGGETQYF.

The J gene is TRBJ2-5, the V gene TRBV7-3, with unresolved D. The germline V and J ends were trimmed by 1 base and 2 bases, with 8 bases remaining between them. Germline assignment: CDR1 SGHTA and CDR2 FQGTGA. CDR3 length equals 14 residues. The chain's CDR3 is CASSLNTEQETQYF. As DNA, the CDR3 is TGTGCCAGCAGCTTAAATACGGAGCAAGAGACCCAGTACTTC. The full variable domain, in which reference TRBV7-3 and TRBJ2-5 provide the parts outside the CDR3, is GAGVSQTPSNKVTEKGKYVELRCDPISGHTALYWYRQSLGQGPEFLIYFQGTGAADDSGLPNDRFFAVRPEGSVSTLKIQRTERGDSAVYLCASSLNTEQETQYFGPGTRLLVL.

The CDR3 DNA sequence: TGTGCCAGCAGTGGGGGGACAGGGGGCGGGTTGGAGACCCAGTACTTC. This codes for CASSGGTGGGLETQYF. The chain is built from TRBV2 and TRBJ2-5, with 12 bases identical to TRBD1. With V trimmed by 4 bases and J by 5 bases, 8 bases remained unmatched. Per germline, CDR1 SNHLY and CDR2 FYNNEI. The CDR3 consists of 16 residues.

The J gene is TRBJ1-5, the V gene TRBV24-1; no clear D gene. The germline V gene has CDR1 KGHDR and CDR2 SFDVKD. The V end was cut by 2 bases, the J end by 5 bases, with 21 bases between. This CDR3 region has 18 residues. The CDR3 loop reads CATSDCAKGGFEDQPQHF. In DNA, the CDR3 is TGTGCCACCAGTGATTGTGCGAAAGGAGGGTTTGAGGATCAGCCCCAGCATTTT.

The chain has TRBV24-1 and TRBJ2-1; tentative D call: TRBD1 (6 bases). The CDR3 contains 15 residues. Trimming took off 3 bases at V and 5 bases at J, with 13 bases between the two ends. The germline gives CDR1 KGHDR, CDR2 SFDVKD. Written as DNA, the CDR3 is TGTGCCACCAGTGATCCCGGACAGTTTAACAATGAGCAGTTCTTC. Its translation: CATSDPGQFNNEQFF.

This clone was found a few times. The J gene is TRBJ1-3, the V gene TRBV19; 9 bases map to TRBD1. Losses at the gene ends were 8 bases for V and 7 bases for J; bases not matched to a gene: 9. Germline loops: CDR1 LNHDA, CDR2 SQIVND (reference sequence). The CDR3 length is 14 residues. Here the CDR3 reads CASADRGNYNTIYF. CDR3 coding DNA: TGTGCCAGTGCAGACAGGGGGAATTATAACACCATATATTTT.

This chain links TRBV10-3 with TRBJ1-1; D call uncertain. V gave up 6 bases and J gave up 1 base, with 12 bases separating them. The germline V gene has CDR1 ENHRY and CDR2 SYGVKD. There are 14 residues in the CDR3. CDR3 amino acids: CAIRPTTKNTEAFF. Here the CDR3 DNA reads TGTGCCATCAGGCCCACTACGAAGAACACTGAAGCTTTCTTT.

The V and J genes are TRBV6-2 or TRBV6-3 and TRBJ2-6, with a weak D call TRBD1 (5 bases). The CDR3 runs to 16 residues. V gave up 6 bases and J gave up 2 bases, with 14 bases separating them. Germline V gene sequence: CDR1 MNHEY, CDR2 SVGEGT. The CDR3 DNA is TGTGCCAGCAGCAATAATCCAGGGACTGGGGCCAACGTCCTGACTTTC. This gives the protein CASSNNPGTGANVLTF.

This clone came up once. J is TRBJ2-3 and V is TRBV2, with TRBD1 matching 7 bases. The germline CDR1 and CDR2 sequences are SNHLY and FYNNEI. The V gene end was trimmed by 4 bases and the J gene end by 4 bases; junction bases not matched to a gene: 2. The CDR3 is 13 residues long. The chain's CDR3 is CASSVGGADTQYF. The CDR3 coding sequence is TGTGCCAGCAGTGTAGGGGGCGCAGATACGCAGTATTTT.

Only a few counts were recorded for this clone. The chain has TRBV18 and TRBJ1-2; the match to TRBD1 covers 7 bases. Germline CDR1 reads KGHSH; CDR2 reads LQKENI. V lost 2 bases, J lost 13 bases, and 7 bases stayed unmatched. The CDR3 spans 12 residues. The CDR3 DNA follows: TGTGCCAGCTCACCAGATGAGGGGGCAGGCACCTTC. It is translated as CASSPDEGAGTF.